These 12 T cell receptor beta chains share one sample of origin, sequenced in a study of identical twins. TCRdb analysed the 5' RACE reads with MiXCR anew, one entry per CDR3 protein. This table has hundreds of thousands of distinct CDR3 sequences, roughly 6.2% appearing once. Sequenced: naive T cells sorted from blood. The source of these receptors is a young man in good health.

This clonotype was counted at least ten times. The chain recombines TRBV29-1 with TRBJ2-3; 10 positions agree with TRBD1. The CDR3 runs to 13 residues. J was trimmed by 4 bases and V by 6 bases; bases with no gene match: 4. CDR1 is SQVTM, CDR2 ANQGSEA, per germline. DNA of the CDR3: TGCAGCGTCACGGGACAGGGGTCAGATACGCAGTATTTT. It yields the protein CSVTGQGSDTQYF.

This clonotype was picked up one time. This may come from a read error, since a much larger clone is one base off. This rearrangement joins TRBV5-1 to TRBJ2-3, with 8 nucleotides matching TRBD1. CDR1 and CDR2 (germline): SGHRS, YFSETQ. V shed 3 bases and J 2 bases; nucleotides not matched to a gene: 14. CDR3 length equals 18 residues. CDR3 sequence: CASSYPWDRWTITDTQYF. For the CDR3, the DNA is TGCGCCAGCAGCTATCCATGGGACAGGTGGACGATCACAGATACGCAGTATTTT. Full variable domain (missing parts from reference TRBV5-1 and TRBJ2-3): KAGVTQTPRYLIKTRGQQVTLSCSPISGHRSVSWYQQTPGQGLQFLFEYFSETQRNKGNFPGRFSGRQFSNSRSEMNVSTLELGDSALYLCASSYPWDRWTITDTQYFGPGTRLTVL.

This chain connects TRBV18 to TRBJ2-1; 10 bases align to TRBD2. The germline CDR1 and CDR2 sequences are KGHSH and LQKENI. The CDR3 has 16 residues. V dropped 0 bases and J dropped 8; count of bases not matched to a gene: 7. The CDR3 here is CASSPPGLAGVDEQFF. CDR3 coding DNA: TGTGCCAGCTCACCACCGGGGCTAGCGGGAGTTGATGAGCAGTTCTTC.

As for this clonotype: It is likely a read error, because the conserved phenylalanine at the end of the CDR3 is missing. The DNA for the CDR3 is TGCGCCAGCAGCGATAAAACAGAAAGCTACGAGCAGTACATC. It encodes CASSDKTESYEQYI. The chain carries TRBV4-3 and TRBJ2-7, with D unclear. Trimming took off 5 bases at V and 3 bases at J, with 14 bases between the two ends. The CDR3 is made up of 14 amino acids. Germline V gene sequence: CDR1 LGHNA, CDR2 YSLEER.

The chain employs TRBV12-3 or TRBV12-4 and TRBJ1-2; D is possibly TRBD1 (5 bases). CDR3 size: 14 residues. The V gene lost 6 bases and the J gene lost 2 bases, with 13 bases spanning the gap. CDR3 sequence: CASRAASGNYGYTF. The CDR3 DNA reads as TGTGCCAGCAGGGCGGCTTCAGGGAACTATGGCTACACCTTC.

This clonotype was recorded a few times. The rearrangement uses TRBV7-9 and TRBJ2-5; D gene uncertain. The length of the CDR3 is 17 residues. The germline V gene encodes CDR1 SEHNR and CDR2 FQNEAQ (reference sequence). The V and J ends lost 6 bases and 5 bases respectively, with 25 bases between them. The DNA of the CDR3 is TGTGCCAGCAGTCCCAAAGTCTTTTCGGCTCCCCGGGAGACCCAGTACTTC. Protein: CASSPKVFSAPRETQYF.

CDR3 nucleotides: TGTGCCAGCAGTTACTCGGTTCCAGGGGGTCCTTCTGGGGCCAACGTCCTGACTTTC. It translates to CASSYSVPGGPSGANVLTF. The chain combines TRBV6-2 or TRBV6-3 with TRBJ2-6; 7 bases are a match to TRBD1. Germline V gives CDR1 MNHEY, CDR2 SVGEGT. This CDR3 has 19 residues. Trimming cost V 0 bases and J 1 base; bases outside gene matches: 9.

This clonotype was seen many times. The chain recombines TRBV6-1 with TRBJ2-1; D is possibly TRBD1 (5 bases). This CDR3 contains 14 residues. Trimming pared 5 bases from V and 4 bases from J, leaving 12 bases between. Germline values: CDR1 MNHNS, CDR2 SASEGT. This chain's CDR3 is CASSRIDRYNEQFF. The DNA of the CDR3 is TGTGCCAGCAGTCGAATCGACAGATACAATGAGCAGTTCTTC.

CDR3 residues: CASSPVANNEQFF. In DNA form, the CDR3 reads TGCGCCAGCAGCCCCGTTGCAAACAATGAGCAGTTCTTC. The V call is TRBV5-1, the J call TRBJ2-1; D ambiguous. The V gene lost 4 bases and the J gene lost 5 bases, with 10 bases spanning the gap. The CDR3 length is 13 residues. Germline loops: CDR1 SGHRS, CDR2 YFSETQ.

Only a few counts were recorded for this clonotype. CDR3 sequence: CASSQENRADTQYF. CDR3 DNA sequence: TGTGCCAGCAGCCAAGAAAACAGGGCTGATACGCAGTATTTT. V gene TRBV3-1 combines with J gene TRBJ2-3, with D perhaps matching TRBD1 (6 bases). The CDR3 runs 14 residues. Germline V gene data show CDR1 as LGHDT and CDR2 as YNNKEL (reference sequence). The ends were cut back, 0 bases at V and 6 bases at J, with 10 bases in the middle.

This clonotype was detected a few times. As DNA, the CDR3 is TGTGCCAGCAGCCCTCGACAGGACGCTTTCGATGAGCAGTTCTTC. As protein: CASSPRQDAFDEQFF. J is TRBJ2-1 and V is TRBV4-2; TRBD1 is a possible D gene (6 bases). CDR1 and CDR2 (germline): LGHNA, YNFKEQ. With 4 bases removed from V and 8 bases from J, the gap between germline ends came to 18 bases. The CDR3 loop spans 15 amino acids.

This clonotype was observed a few times. The chain uses TRBV19 and TRBJ2-3; a weak D match, TRBD2 (6 bases). CDR3 size: 14 residues. V lost 2 bases, J lost 5 bases, and 11 bases lay in between. Germline CDR1 is LNHDA and CDR2 is SQIVND (reference sequence). The CDR3 is CASSIPGLIDTQYF. The CDR3 coding sequence is TGTGCCAGTAGTATACCGGGACTCATAGATACGCAGTATTTT.